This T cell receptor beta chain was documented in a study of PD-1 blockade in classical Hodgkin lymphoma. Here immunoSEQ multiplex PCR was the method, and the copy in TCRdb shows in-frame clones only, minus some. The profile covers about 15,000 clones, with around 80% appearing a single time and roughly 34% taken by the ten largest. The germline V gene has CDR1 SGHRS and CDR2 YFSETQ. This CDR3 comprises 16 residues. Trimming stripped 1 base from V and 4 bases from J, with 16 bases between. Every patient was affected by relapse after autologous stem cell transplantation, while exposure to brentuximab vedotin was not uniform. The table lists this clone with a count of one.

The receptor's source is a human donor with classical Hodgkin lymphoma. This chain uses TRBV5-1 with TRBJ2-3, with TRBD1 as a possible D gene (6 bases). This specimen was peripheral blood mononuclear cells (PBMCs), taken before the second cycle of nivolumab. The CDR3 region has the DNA TGCGCCAGCAGCTTGTTATTAGGGGGTCGGGCAGATACGCAGTATTTT. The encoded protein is CASSLLLGGRADTQYF. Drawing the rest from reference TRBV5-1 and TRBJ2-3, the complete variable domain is KAGVTQTPRYLIKTRGQQVTLSCSPISGHRSVSWYQQTPGQGLQFLFEYFSETQRNKGNFPGRFSGRQFSNSRSEMNVSTLELGDSALYLCASSLLLGGRADTQYFGPGTRLTVL.